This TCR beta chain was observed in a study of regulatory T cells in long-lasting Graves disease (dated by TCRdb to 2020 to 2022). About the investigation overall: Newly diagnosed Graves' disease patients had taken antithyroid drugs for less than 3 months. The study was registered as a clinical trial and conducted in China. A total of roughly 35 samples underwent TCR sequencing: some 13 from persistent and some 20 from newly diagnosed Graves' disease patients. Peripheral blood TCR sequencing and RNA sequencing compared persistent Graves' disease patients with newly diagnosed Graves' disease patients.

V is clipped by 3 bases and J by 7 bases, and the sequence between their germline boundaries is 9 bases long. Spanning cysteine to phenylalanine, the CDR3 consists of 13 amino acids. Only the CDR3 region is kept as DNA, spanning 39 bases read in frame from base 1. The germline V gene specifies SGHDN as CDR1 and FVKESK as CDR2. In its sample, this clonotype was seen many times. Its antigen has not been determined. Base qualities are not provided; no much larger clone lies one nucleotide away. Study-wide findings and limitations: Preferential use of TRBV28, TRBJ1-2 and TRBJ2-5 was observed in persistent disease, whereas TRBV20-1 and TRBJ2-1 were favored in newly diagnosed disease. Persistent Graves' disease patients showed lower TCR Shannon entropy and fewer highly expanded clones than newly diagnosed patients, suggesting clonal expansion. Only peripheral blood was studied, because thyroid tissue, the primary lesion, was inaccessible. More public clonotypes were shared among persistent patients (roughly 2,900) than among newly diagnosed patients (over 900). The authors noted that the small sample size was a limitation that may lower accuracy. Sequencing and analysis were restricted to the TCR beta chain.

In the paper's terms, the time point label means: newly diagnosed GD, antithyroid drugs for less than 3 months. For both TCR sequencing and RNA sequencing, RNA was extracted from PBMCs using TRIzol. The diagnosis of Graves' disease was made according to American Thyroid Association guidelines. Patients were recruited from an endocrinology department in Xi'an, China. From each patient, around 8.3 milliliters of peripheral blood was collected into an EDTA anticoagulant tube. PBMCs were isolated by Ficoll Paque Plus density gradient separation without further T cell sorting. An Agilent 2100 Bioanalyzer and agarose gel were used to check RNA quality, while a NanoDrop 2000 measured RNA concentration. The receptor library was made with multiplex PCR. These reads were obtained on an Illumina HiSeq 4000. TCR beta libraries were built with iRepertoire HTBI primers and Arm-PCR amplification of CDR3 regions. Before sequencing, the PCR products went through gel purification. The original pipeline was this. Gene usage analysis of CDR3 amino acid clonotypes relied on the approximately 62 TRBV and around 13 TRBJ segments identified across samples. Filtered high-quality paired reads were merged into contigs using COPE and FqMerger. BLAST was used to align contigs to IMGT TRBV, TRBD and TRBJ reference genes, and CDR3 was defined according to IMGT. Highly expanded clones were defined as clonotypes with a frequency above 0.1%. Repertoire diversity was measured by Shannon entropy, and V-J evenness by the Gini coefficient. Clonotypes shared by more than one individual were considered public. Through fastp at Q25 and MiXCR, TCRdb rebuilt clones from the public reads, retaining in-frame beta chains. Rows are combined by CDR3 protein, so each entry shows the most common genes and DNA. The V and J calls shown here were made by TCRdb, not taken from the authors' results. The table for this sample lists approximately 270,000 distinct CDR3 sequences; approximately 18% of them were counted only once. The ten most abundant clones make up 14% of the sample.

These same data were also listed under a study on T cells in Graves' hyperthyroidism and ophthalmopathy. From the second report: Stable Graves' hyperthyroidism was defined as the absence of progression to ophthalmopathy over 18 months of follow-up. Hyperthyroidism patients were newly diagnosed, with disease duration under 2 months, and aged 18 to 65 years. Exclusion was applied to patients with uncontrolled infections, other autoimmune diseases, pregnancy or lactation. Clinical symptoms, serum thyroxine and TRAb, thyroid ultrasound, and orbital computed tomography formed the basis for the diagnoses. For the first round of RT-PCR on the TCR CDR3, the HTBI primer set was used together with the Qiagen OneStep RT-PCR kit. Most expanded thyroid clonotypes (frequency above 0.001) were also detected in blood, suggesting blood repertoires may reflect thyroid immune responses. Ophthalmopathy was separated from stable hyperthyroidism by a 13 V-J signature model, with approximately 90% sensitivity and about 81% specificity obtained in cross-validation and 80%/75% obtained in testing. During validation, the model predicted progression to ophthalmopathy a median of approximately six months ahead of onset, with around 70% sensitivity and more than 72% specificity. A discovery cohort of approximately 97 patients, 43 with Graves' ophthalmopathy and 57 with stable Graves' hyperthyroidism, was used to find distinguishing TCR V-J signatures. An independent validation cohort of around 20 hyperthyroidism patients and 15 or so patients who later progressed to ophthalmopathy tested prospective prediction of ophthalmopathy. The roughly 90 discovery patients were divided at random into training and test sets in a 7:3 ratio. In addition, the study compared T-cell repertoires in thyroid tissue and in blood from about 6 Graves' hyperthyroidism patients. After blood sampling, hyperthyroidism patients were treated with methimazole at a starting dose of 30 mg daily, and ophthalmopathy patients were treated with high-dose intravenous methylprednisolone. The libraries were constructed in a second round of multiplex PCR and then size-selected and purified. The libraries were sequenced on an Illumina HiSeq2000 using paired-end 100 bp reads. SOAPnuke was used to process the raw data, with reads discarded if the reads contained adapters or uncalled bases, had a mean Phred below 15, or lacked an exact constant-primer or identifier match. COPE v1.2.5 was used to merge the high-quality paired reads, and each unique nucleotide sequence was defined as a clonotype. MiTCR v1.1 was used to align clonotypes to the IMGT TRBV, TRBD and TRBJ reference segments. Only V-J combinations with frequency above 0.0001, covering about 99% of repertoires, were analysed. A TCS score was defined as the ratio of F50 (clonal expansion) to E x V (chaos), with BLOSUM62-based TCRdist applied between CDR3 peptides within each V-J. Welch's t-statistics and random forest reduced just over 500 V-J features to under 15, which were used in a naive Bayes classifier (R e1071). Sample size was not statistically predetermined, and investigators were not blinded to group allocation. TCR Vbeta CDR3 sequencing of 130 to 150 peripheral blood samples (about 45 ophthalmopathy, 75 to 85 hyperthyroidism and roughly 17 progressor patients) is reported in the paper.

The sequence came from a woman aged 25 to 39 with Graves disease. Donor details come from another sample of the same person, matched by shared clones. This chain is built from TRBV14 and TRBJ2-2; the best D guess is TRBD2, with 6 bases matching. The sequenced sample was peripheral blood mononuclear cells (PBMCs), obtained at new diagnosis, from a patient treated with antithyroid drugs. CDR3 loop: CASSHGGIGELFF. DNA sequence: TGTGCCAGCAGCCATGGGGGGATCGGGGAGCTGTTTTTT.